These 14 T cell receptor beta chains were all obtained from the same sample, sequenced in a study of blood T cells in healthy people across ages. With a J-beta primer mix and a sample-barcoded 5' primer, a second PCR ran about 7 to 12 cycles. TCRdb recomputed calls from the 5' RACE reads with MiXCR, one row per CDR3 protein. The data hold about 1.4 million distinct CDR3 sequences, with around 59% observed a single time. Sequencing was performed on blood. The origin of the receptors is a man in his late teens or twenties in good health.

V and J are TRBV6-5 and TRBJ1-6; 8 bases map to TRBD1. The CDR3 covers 14 residues. Germline CDR1 is MNHEY and CDR2 is SVGAGI. Losses at the gene ends were 7 bases for V and 7 bases for J; bases not matched to a gene: 6. CDR3 DNA: TGTGCCAGCACGTACAGGGGGATAAATTCACCCCTCCACTTT. Residues: CASTYRGINSPLHF.

Written as DNA, the CDR3 is TGTGCCAGCAGCGCAGACGGTAGTACGGAGACCCAGTACTTC. Amino acid sequence: CASSADGSTETQYF. The rearrangement uses TRBV7-9 and TRBJ2-5; D gene unclear. The CDR3 has 14 amino acids. From germline, CDR1 is SEHNR and CDR2 FQNEAQ (reference sequence). Trimming shortened V by 5 bases and J by 5 bases, and 15 bases separated the two germline ends.

The chain joins TRBV6-5 to TRBJ2-3, with D tentatively TRBD2 (5 bases). V lost 5 bases, J lost 6 bases, and 12 bases lay in between. The CDR3 runs to 13 residues. The germline V gene encodes CDR1 MNHEY and CDR2 SVGAGI. CDR3 DNA: TGTGCCAGCAGTGCGAGGGAGCGGGATACGCAGTATTTT. Residues: CASSARERDTQYF.

V usage is TRBV6-5 and J usage is TRBJ2-4; D possibly uses TRBD1 or TRBD2 (5 bases each). The J call may not be correct, given that the DNA end is closer to TRBJ2-7. CDR3 length: 16 residues. CDR1 and CDR2 from the germline V gene are MNHEY and SVGAGI. CDR3: CASSYSEGSFSYEQYF. The DNA for the CDR3 is TGTGCCAGCAGTTACTCTGAGGGGTCATTTTCCTACGAGCAGTACTTC.

The gene calls are TRBV7-9 and TRBJ2-1; D ambiguous. The V end was cut by 1 base, the J end by 5 bases, with 12 bases between. The CDR3 contains 15 residues. The germline V gene encodes CDR1 SEHNR and CDR2 FQNEAQ (reference sequence). CDR3 in amino acids: CASSLDTSPNNEQFF. The CDR3 region has the DNA TGTGCCAGCAGCTTAGACACTTCCCCTAACAATGAGCAGTTCTTC.

This clonotype was detected once. The chain recombines TRBV29-1 with TRBJ1-1; TRBD1 agrees at 8 bases. CDR3 length: 12 residues. Germline CDR1 and CDR2: SQVTM and ANQGSEA. V was pared by 7 bases and J by 8 bases, with 9 bases of the junction left unmatched. DNA of the CDR3: TGCAGCGCGGCTGGACAGGGCCGAGAAGCTTTCTTT. It is translated as CSAAGQGREAFF.

The chain joins TRBV24-1 to TRBJ2-7; D is unresolved. V was pared by 0 bases and J by 6 bases, with 5 bases between. Germline CDR1 KGHDR, CDR2 SFDVKD. This CDR3 has 12 residues. The CDR3 reads CATSDLGGEQYF. As DNA, the CDR3 is TGTGCCACCAGTGATTTGGGTGGCGAGCAGTACTTC.

The chain couples TRBV28 to TRBJ2-3, with D tentatively TRBD1 or TRBD2 (5 bases each). Trimming pared 8 bases from V and 6 bases from J, leaving 15 bases between. Germline V lookup: CDR1 MDHEN, CDR2 SYDVKM. This CDR3 spans 13 amino acids. Here the CDR3 DNA reads TGTGCCAGCCGGGACGGGTCATCTGATACGCAGTATTTT. Encoded protein: CASRDGSSDTQYF. The variable domain in full, completed from reference TRBV28 and TRBJ2-3, reads DVKVTQSSRYLVKRTGEKVFLECVQDMDHENMFWYRQDPGLGLRLIYFSYDVKMKEKGDIPEGYSVSREKKERFSLILESASTNQTSMYLCASRDGSSDTQYFGPGTRLTVL.

This clonotype was counted between two and nine times. The chain uses TRBV11-2 and TRBJ1-6; no definite D call. Trimming removed 4 bases at V and 6 bases at J, with 19 bases between. CDR1 and CDR2 (germline): SGHAT, FQNNGV. This CDR3 region has 17 residues. For the CDR3, the DNA is TGTGCCAGCAGCTACTCCCACCTCAGGTCCCCTAATTCACCCCTCCACTTT. This encodes CASSYSHLRSPNSPLHF.

V and J are TRBV25-1 and TRBJ1-2; 9 nucleotides align to TRBD1. The J segment lost 9 bases and the V segment lost 3 bases, leaving 11 bases of the junction unmatched. The CDR3 has 15 amino acids. CDR1 MGHDK and CDR2 SYGVNS come from the germline V gene. The CDR3 bases are TGTGCCAGCAGTGACGACAGGGGGTTAAGTTTGAGCTACACCTTC. It specifies CASSDDRGLSLSYTF.

This clonotype was counted only a few times. This chain uses TRBV5-6 with TRBJ1-2; D is undetermined. V lost 0 bases to trimming and J lost 5 bases, with 17 bases between them. Germline CDR1 SGHDT, CDR2 YYEEEE. This CDR3 has 16 amino acids. The CDR3 loop is CASSLGGAEAVYGYTF. The CDR3 DNA reads as TGTGCCAGCAGCTTGGGGGGAGCGGAGGCGGTTTATGGCTACACCTTC.

This chain links TRBV3-1 with TRBJ2-5; 9 bases match TRBD2. Trimming at V came to 2 bases and at J to 1 base, leaving 2 bases not matched to a gene. Germline values: CDR1 LGHDT, CDR2 YNNKEL (reference sequence). This CDR3 contains 15 residues. This CDR3 is CASSQPREGQETQYF. CDR3 DNA: TGTGCCAGCAGCCAACCGCGGGAGGGCCAAGAGACCCAGTACTTC.

The rearrangement links TRBV2 to TRBJ1-6, with D unclear. V was shortened by 6 bases and J by 2 bases, with 8 bases between the two germline ends. The CDR3 loop spans 14 amino acids. Looked up from germline, CDR1 is SNHLY and CDR2 is FYNNEI. CDR3 bases: TGTGCCAGCAGCGTCCGTACCTATAATTCACCCCTCCACTTT. Amino acid sequence: CASSVRTYNSPLHF.

This chain connects TRBV28 to TRBJ2-7, with no clear D. CDR1 MDHEN and CDR2 SYDVKM come from the germline V gene. V gave up 4 bases and J gave up 2 bases, with 12 bases separating them. CDR3 size: 14 residues. The CDR3 DNA is TGTGCCAGCAGTTCATCAGGCAACCCCTACGAGCAGTACTTC. It translates to CASSSSGNPYEQYF.